The source of this TCR beta chain is a study of T-cell memory formation after mild COVID-19. The wider study: Each donor largely had its own TCR clusters.

To note about this clonotype: Its antigen is currently unknown.

5'RACE, which relied on constant-segment primers, yielded TCR alpha and TCR beta cDNA libraries carrying sample barcodes and UMIs. MiXCR, applied by TCRdb to the 5' RACE reads, yields one record per CDR3 protein. Seen here are roughly 220,000 distinct CDR3 sequences, more than 8% observed once, and the top ten hold 3% to 4.5%. The CDR3 covers 12 residues. Germline values: CDR1 MNHEY, CDR2 SVGEGT. With 6 bases removed from V and 10 bases from J, the gap between germline ends came to 15 bases. Study results and caveats: Clones which contracted sat mainly in CM and EM if CD4+, and in EMRA if CD8+. Prior to infection, memory already included some responding clones, suggesting cross-reactive memory joined.

This sequence joins TRBV6-2 or TRBV6-3 and TRBJ1-1; D gene unclear. This sequence was found in a man aged 18 to 35 who had mild COVID-19 (a few samples of this study predate the infection). Cell type and time point are not known. The sample comprised PBMCs or a T cell subset sorted from them (not recorded which). This chain's CDR3 is CASSSGSVRAFF. The CDR3 bases are TGTGCCAGCAGCTCGGGGTCGGTAAGAGCTTTCTTT.